The T cell receptor (beta chain) under discussion was sequenced for a study of blood T cell repertoires in COVID-19. Background on the study: Sample material is recorded as cDNA or gDNA derived from T cells, B-cell-depleted T cells, or PBMCs.

The CDR3 has 15 residues. Germline V gene sequence: CDR1 SGHDT, CDR2 YYEEEE. The ends were cut back, 0 bases at V and 6 bases at J, with 10 bases in the middle. TCRdb's copy holds only in-frame clones and misses some; the assay was immunoSEQ multiplex PCR. The sample carries roughly 90,000 clones, 80% to 85% recorded once. Source material: peripheral blood. The sequence was obtained from an elderly woman with active or convalescent COVID-19. The chain joins TRBV5-6 to TRBJ1-6; a possible D gene is TRBD1 (5 bases). The CDR3 protein is CASSLGGGFNSPLHF. In DNA form, the CDR3 reads TGTGCCAGCAGCTTGGGGGGCGGTTTTAATTCACCCCTCCACTTT.